Listed here are 29 T cell receptor beta chains from one sample, sequenced in a study of cytomegalovirus exposure and HLA in healthy donors. PCR was performed using 60 Vbeta and 13 Jbeta primers. TCRdb keeps only in-frame clones here, not all; method: immunoSEQ multiplex PCR. Here the sample spans over 90,000 clones, 81% being singletons. Sequenced material: PBMCs. All receptors come from a man between 35 and 55 years old in good health and CMV-seropositive.

The genes are TRBV29-1 and TRBJ2-1; 8 nucleotides agree with TRBD2. J was trimmed by 0 bases and V by 6 bases; bases with no gene match: 4. The CDR3 is 14 residues long. Germline CDR1 SQVTM, CDR2 ANQGSEA. CDR3 sequence (DNA): TGCAGCGTCGAGGGGACTAGCTCCTACAATGAGCAGTTCTTC. Translation: CSVEGTSSYNEQFF.

The chain combines TRBV6-5 with TRBJ1-2, with 7 bases fitting TRBD1. CDR1 and CDR2 (germline): MNHEY, SVGAGI. The J segment lost 4 bases and the V segment lost 2 bases, leaving 7 bases of the junction unmatched. This CDR3 region has 15 residues. CDR3 nucleotides: TGTGCCAGCAGTTACGGGGACAGATTACTCTATGGCTACACCTTC. It encodes CASSYGDRLLYGYTF.

This clone was observed once. V usage is TRBV7-9 and J usage is TRBJ2-1; 9 positions match TRBD2. With 3 bases clipped from V and 8 bases from J, the junction kept 17 bases outside the gene matches. This CDR3 has 18 amino acids. The germline CDR1 and CDR2 sequences are SEHNR and FQNEAQ (reference sequence). The CDR3 is CASSLGYSVAGVLDEQFF. The DNA of the CDR3 is TGTGCCAGCAGCTTGGGGTATTCGGTAGCGGGAGTTTTAGATGAGCAGTTCTTC.

The genes are TRBV7-9 and TRBJ1-5; 9 nucleotides align to TRBD1. The junction had 13 bases not matched to a gene; V was cut back by 3 bases and J by 1 base. Germline V gene sequence: CDR1 SEHNR, CDR2 FQNEAQ (reference sequence). The CDR3 length is 19 residues. Here the CDR3 reads CASSFVRTGEDWSNQPQHF. The CDR3 DNA is TGTGCCAGCAGCTTCGTCCGGACAGGGGAGGATTGGAGCAATCAGCCCCAGCATTTT.

The chain combines TRBV7-8 with TRBJ1-6; the D is unclear. Germline assignment: CDR1 SGHVS and CDR2 FQNEAQ. Trimming left V 5 bases short and J 6 bases short, with 17 bases between. The CDR3 spans 16 residues. The DNA of the CDR3 is TGTGCCAGCAGCCCCCGGGTCCCTGAGCCTAATTCACCCCTCCACTTT. Translation gives CASSPRVPEPNSPLHF.

The chain has TRBV18 and TRBJ2-7, with TRBD2 matching over 13 bases. This CDR3 contains 14 residues. Trimming at V came to 3 bases and at J to 4 bases, leaving 0 bases not matched to a gene. Germline V lookup: CDR1 KGHSH, CDR2 LQKENI. This CDR3 reads CASSPGLAGYEQYF. CDR3 bases: TGTGCCAGCTCACCGGGACTAGCGGGGTACGAGCAGTACTTC.

This clone is a singleton in its sample. The V and J genes are TRBV5-1 and TRBJ1-2, with D unresolved. CDR1 SGHRS and CDR2 YFSETQ come from the germline V gene. V lost 4 bases and J 0 bases, leaving 7 bases between the germline ends. The length of the CDR3 is 13 residues. The CDR3 region is CASSETTNYGYTF. The CDR3 region has the DNA TGCGCCAGCAGCGAGACAACTAACTATGGCTACACCTTC.

The genes are TRBV11-3 and TRBJ1-6; D possibly corresponds to TRBD1 (5 bases). Trimming removed 1 base at V and 13 bases at J, with 11 bases between. CDR1 is SGHNT, CDR2 YENEEA, per germline. CDR3 length: 13 residues. CDR3 sequence: CASSLGGGSPLHF. CDR3 sequence (DNA): TGTGCCAGCAGCTTAGGGGGCGGCAGTCCCCTCCACTTT. Looking up the rest from reference TRBV11-3 and TRBJ1-6 gives the full variable domain: EAGVVQSPRYKIIEKKQPVAFWCNPISGHNTLYWYLQNLGQGPELLIRYENEEAVDDSQLPKDRFSAERLKGVDSTLKIQPAELGDSAVYLCASSLGGGSPLHFGNGTRLTVT.

As to this clone: At the DNA level, this CDR3 is encoded by other sequences in the same sample as well. This chain joins TRBV15 and TRBJ2-6; 7 bases are shared with TRBD2. The germline V gene has CDR1 LNHNV and CDR2 YYDKDF (reference sequence). V dropped 1 base and J dropped 0; count of bases not matched to a gene: 6. The CDR3 totals 18 residues. CDR3 nucleotides: TGTGCCACCAGCAGAGTTCCAGCGGGGCCCTCTGGGGCCAACGTCCTGACTTTC. This encodes CATSRVPAGPSGANVLTF.

The rearrangement uses TRBV7-9 and TRBJ2-2; possible D gene TRBD1, 7 bases. V was shortened by 5 bases and J by 3 bases, with 22 bases between the two germline ends. Germline CDR1 is SEHNR and CDR2 is FQNEAQ (reference sequence). This CDR3 spans 18 amino acids. This CDR3 is CASSRAIQGGYYTGELFF. The CDR3 coding sequence is TGTGCCAGCAGCCGCGCGATTCAGGGGGGATATTACACCGGGGAGCTGTTTTTT.

V gene TRBV18 combines with J gene TRBJ2-7, with TRBD1 identical over 9 bases. This CDR3 is built from 16 residues. The germline V gene has CDR1 KGHSH and CDR2 LQKENI. Losses at the gene ends were 4 bases for V and 1 base for J; bases not matched to a gene: 8. The CDR3 loop is CASSLLPGQGSYEQYF. Written as DNA, the CDR3 is TGTGCCAGCTCACTCTTACCGGGACAGGGATCCTACGAGCAGTACTTC.

J is TRBJ2-1 and V is TRBV9; tentative D call: TRBD1 (7 bases). CDR3 length: 16 amino acids. Per germline, CDR1 SGDLS and CDR2 YYNGEE. Trimming stripped 3 bases from V and 0 bases from J, with 13 bases between. The CDR3 reads CASSGGGGSSYNEQFF. The CDR3 region has the DNA TGTGCCAGCAGCGGAGGAGGGGGCAGCTCCTACAATGAGCAGTTCTTC.

The chain joins TRBV10-1 to TRBJ1-5, with 7 bases that match TRBD1. CDR3 length: 18 amino acids. V shed 3 bases and J 0 bases; nucleotides not matched to a gene: 11. Germline values: CDR1 WNHNN, CDR2 SYGVQD (reference sequence). CDR3 DNA: TGCGCCAGCAGTGATTGTTACAGGGGCGCCAATAGCAATCAGCCCCAGCATTTT. Its protein product is CASSDCYRGANSNQPQHF.

This chain joins TRBV2 and TRBJ1-5, with 7 positions matching TRBD1. The V segment lost 4 bases and the J segment 3 bases; nucleotides outside the gene matches: 3. Looked up from germline, CDR1 is SNHLY and CDR2 is FYNNEI. The CDR3 is 14 residues long. The CDR3 region is CASSGTGLNQPQHF. In DNA form, the CDR3 reads TGTGCCAGCAGTGGGACAGGACTCAATCAGCCCCAGCATTTT.

The genes are TRBV7-6 and TRBJ2-7; unclear D gene. V was clipped by 1 base and J by 5 bases, with 12 bases between them. CDR1 and CDR2 (germline): SGHVS, FNYEAQ. The CDR3 extends over 14 amino acids. CDR3 in amino acids: CASSLDRLADEQYF. CDR3 coding DNA: TGTGCCAGCAGCTTAGATAGACTGGCTGACGAGCAGTACTTC.

V gene TRBV7-8 combines with J gene TRBJ1-2; possibly TRBD1 for D (6 bases). V was cut by 1 base and J by 1 base, with 10 bases left in between. This CDR3 region has 15 residues. Germline CDR1 and CDR2: SGHVS and FQNEAQ. The CDR3 protein is CASSLVQGFNYGYTF. The CDR3 nucleotides are TGTGCCAGCAGCTTAGTACAGGGCTTTAACTATGGCTACACCTTC.

The chain has TRBV18 and TRBJ1-1, with TRBD1 matching 7 bases. The CDR3 covers 14 residues. Trimming took 4 bases from V and 4 from J; bases not matched to a gene: 6. Germline CDR1 reads KGHSH; CDR2 reads LQKENI. The CDR3 nucleotides are TGTGCCAGCTCACGACAGGGCAGGGGCACTGAAGCTTTCTTT. Translation: CASSRQGRGTEAFF.

The chain is built from TRBV6-5 and TRBJ1-5, with D possibly being TRBD1 (5 bases). The germline V and J ends were trimmed by 3 bases and 6 bases, with 15 bases remaining between them. This CDR3 contains 15 residues. Germline V gene lookup returns CDR1 MNHEY and CDR2 SVGAGI. CDR3 nucleotides: TGTGCCAGCAGTTATACAAGGCGGGGCACTCAGCCCCAGCATTTT. Amino acid sequence: CASSYTRRGTQPQHF.

CDR3 loop: CASRQAGGTGNTIYF. DNA for the CDR3: TGTGCCAGCAGACAAGCGGGGGGTACTGGAAACACCATATATTTT. The chain is built from TRBV2 and TRBJ1-3; perhaps TRBD1 as D (5 bases). CDR1 is SNHLY and CDR2 is FYNNEI in the germline V gene. The CDR3 is 15 residues long. V lost 6 bases and J 2 bases, leaving 14 bases between the germline ends.

This clone was seen more than once but under ten times. This chain uses TRBV29-1 with TRBJ2-7, with a tentative D call TRBD1 (5 bases). The V end lost 7 bases, the J end lost 4 bases, and 17 bases lay between the germline ends. The CDR3 has 13 residues. Germline CDR1 SQVTM, CDR2 ANQGSEA. CDR3 in amino acids: CSAARPGRYEQYF. DNA for the CDR3: TGCAGCGCCGCCAGGCCAGGGCGGTACGAGCAGTACTTC.

Points on this clone: One end of the junction varies from germline; a read error may be responsible. The chain couples TRBV7-3 to TRBJ2-6; 9 positions agree with TRBD1. The CDR3 extends over 15 amino acids. Germline V gene lookup returns CDR1 SGHTA and CDR2 FQGTGA. The CDR3 region is CASSPQGAGANGLTF. The CDR3 bases are TGTGCCAGCAGCCCACAGGGGGCTGGGGCCAACGGCCTGACTTTC.

The chain is built from TRBV30 and TRBJ2-7; D remains unclear. Trimming removed 3 bases from V and 0 bases from J, with 12 bases in between. The CDR3 runs 14 residues. Germline CDR1 is GTSNPN and CDR2 is SVGIG (reference sequence). CDR3 region: CAWSDTAGSYEQYF. Written as DNA, the CDR3 is TGTGCCTGGAGCGATACAGCCGGCTCCTACGAGCAGTACTTC.

The CDR3 region is CASSSGDRGREAFF. CDR3 bases: TGTGCCAGCAGTTCCGGGGACAGGGGGCGAGAAGCTTTCTTT. The chain joins TRBV28 to TRBJ1-1; 12 positions agree with TRBD1. This CDR3 is 14 amino acids long. Trimming at V came to 4 bases and at J to 8 bases, leaving 5 bases not matched to a gene. Germline loops: CDR1 MDHEN, CDR2 SYDVKM.

The chain recombines TRBV5-1 with TRBJ2-5, with D perhaps matching TRBD1 (6 bases). The germline V and J ends were trimmed by 4 bases and 3 bases, with 16 bases remaining between them. CDR1 SGHRS and CDR2 YFSETQ come from the germline V gene. CDR3 size: 15 residues. CDR3: CASSLTARGEETQYF. The CDR3 DNA follows: TGCGCCAGCAGCCTAACGGCCAGGGGCGAAGAGACCCAGTACTTC.

J is TRBJ1-1 and V is TRBV6-1, with unresolved D. The CDR3 contains 14 residues. CDR1 is MNHNS and CDR2 is SASEGT in the germline V gene. Trimming cost V 8 bases and J 2 bases, with 15 bases left between them. CDR3 in DNA: TGTGCCAGCGGAAGAGGGTCAGGAAACACTGAAGCTTTCTTT. Translating it yields CASGRGSGNTEAFF.

V and J are TRBV20-1 and TRBJ1-1; TRBD1 aligns across 10 bases. The germline gives CDR1 DFQATT, CDR2 SNEGSKA (reference sequence). The trim removed 3 bases at V and 10 bases at J, leaving 2 bases unmatched. The CDR3 has 11 amino acids. The CDR3 DNA sequence: TGCAGTGCTAGCCGGGACAGGGGAGCTTTCTTT. It is translated as CSASRDRGAFF.

This chain joins TRBV6-4 and TRBJ2-5; a weak D match, TRBD2 (6 bases). The germline CDR1 and CDR2 sequences are MRHNA and SNTAGT. Trimming removed 5 bases from V and 2 bases from J, with 12 bases in between. The CDR3 is 14 amino acids. CDR3 region: CASSQDYAQETQYF. CDR3 DNA: TGTGCCAGCAGTCAGGACTACGCACAAGAGACCCAGTACTTC.

This clone was counted only a few times. The rearrangement joins TRBV6-5 to TRBJ2-7; weak D call: TRBD2 (5 bases). The CDR3 totals 15 residues. Germline lookup yields CDR1 MNHEY and CDR2 SVGAGI. Trimming left V 2 bases short and J 0 bases short, with 11 bases between. The CDR3 is CASSYEGEGSYEQYF. Here the CDR3 DNA reads TGTGCCAGCAGTTACGAGGGAGAAGGCTCCTACGAGCAGTACTTC.

The chain has TRBV5-1 and TRBJ1-2; 7 positions agree with TRBD1. The CDR3 spans 13 residues. Germline-derived CDR1 and CDR2 are SGHRS and YFSETQ. V gave up 6 bases and J gave up 4 bases; unmatched junction bases: 6. The CDR3 protein is CASKHGQAYGYTF. The CDR3 DNA follows: TGCGCCAGCAAACATGGACAGGCCTATGGCTACACCTTC.